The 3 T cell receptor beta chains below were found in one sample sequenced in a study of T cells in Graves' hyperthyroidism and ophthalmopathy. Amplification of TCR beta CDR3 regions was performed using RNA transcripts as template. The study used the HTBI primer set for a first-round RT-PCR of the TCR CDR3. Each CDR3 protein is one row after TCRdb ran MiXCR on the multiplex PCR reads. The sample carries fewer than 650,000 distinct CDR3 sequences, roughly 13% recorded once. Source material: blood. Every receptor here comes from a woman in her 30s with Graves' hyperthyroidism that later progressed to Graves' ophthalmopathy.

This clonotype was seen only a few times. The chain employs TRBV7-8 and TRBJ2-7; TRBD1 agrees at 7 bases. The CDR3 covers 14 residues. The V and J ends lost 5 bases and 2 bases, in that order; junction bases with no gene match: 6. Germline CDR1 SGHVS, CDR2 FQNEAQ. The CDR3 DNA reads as TGTGCCAGCAGCCGAACCGGGACAGCCTACGAGCAGTACTTC. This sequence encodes CASSRTGTAYEQYF.

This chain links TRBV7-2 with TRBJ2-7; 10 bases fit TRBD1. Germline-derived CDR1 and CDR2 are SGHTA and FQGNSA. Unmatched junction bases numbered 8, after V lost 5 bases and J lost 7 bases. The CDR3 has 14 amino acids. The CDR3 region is CASSVGTGVGEQYF. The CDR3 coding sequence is TGTGCCAGCAGCGTCGGGACAGGGGTTGGAGAGCAGTACTTC.

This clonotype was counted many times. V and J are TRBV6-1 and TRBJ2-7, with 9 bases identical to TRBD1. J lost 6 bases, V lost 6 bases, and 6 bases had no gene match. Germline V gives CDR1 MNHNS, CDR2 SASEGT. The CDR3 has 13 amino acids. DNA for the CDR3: TGTGCCAGCAGCAGGGACAGGGCGACCGAGCAGTACTTC. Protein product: CASSRDRATEQYF.